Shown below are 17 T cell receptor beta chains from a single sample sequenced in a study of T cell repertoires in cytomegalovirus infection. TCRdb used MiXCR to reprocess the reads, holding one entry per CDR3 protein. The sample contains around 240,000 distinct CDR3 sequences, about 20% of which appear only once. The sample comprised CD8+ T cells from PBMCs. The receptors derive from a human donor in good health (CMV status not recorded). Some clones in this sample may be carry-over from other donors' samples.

The CDR3 protein is CASSWDRYTGELFF. The CDR3 nucleotides are TGTGCCAGCAGCTGGGACAGATACACCGGGGAGCTGTTTTTT. V and J are TRBV5-5 and TRBJ2-2, with 7 positions matching TRBD1. CDR1 is SGHKS and CDR2 is YYEKEE in the germline V gene (reference sequence). The CDR3 contains 14 residues. The junction had 2 bases not matched to a gene; V was cut back by 3 bases and J by 3 bases.

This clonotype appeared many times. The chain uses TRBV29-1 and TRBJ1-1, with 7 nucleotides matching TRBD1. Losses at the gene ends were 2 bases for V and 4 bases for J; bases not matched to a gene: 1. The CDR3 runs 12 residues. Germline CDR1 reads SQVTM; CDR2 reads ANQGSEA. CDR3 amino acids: CSVESGGTEAFF. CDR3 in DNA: TGCAGCGTTGAATCAGGGGGCACTGAAGCTTTCTTT.

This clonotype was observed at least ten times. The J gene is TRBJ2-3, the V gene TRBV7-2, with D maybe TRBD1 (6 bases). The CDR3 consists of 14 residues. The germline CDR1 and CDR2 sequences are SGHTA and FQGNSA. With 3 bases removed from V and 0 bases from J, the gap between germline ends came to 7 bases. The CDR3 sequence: CASSLDSSTDTQYF. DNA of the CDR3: TGTGCCAGCAGCTTGGACAGTAGCACAGATACGCAGTATTTT.

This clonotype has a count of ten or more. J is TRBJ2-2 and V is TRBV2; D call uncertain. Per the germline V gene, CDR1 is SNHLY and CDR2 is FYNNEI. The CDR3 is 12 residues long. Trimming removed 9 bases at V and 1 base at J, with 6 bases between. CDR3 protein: CASFKNTGELFF. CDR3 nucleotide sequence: TGTGCCAGTTTCAAGAACACCGGGGAGCTGTTTTTT.

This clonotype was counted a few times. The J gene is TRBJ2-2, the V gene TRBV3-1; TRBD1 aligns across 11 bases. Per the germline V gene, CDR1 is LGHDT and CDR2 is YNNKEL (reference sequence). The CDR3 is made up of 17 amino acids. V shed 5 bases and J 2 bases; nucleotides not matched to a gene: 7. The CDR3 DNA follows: TGTGCCAGCAGCGGTTGGGACAGGGGGTCTAACACCGGGGAGCTGTTTTTT. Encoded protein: CASSGWDRGSNTGELFF.

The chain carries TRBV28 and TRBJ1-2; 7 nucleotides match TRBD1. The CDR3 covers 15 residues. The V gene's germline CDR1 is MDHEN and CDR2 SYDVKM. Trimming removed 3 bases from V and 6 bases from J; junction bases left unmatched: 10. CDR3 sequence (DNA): TGTGCCAGCAGTTTCCGGTTAACAGGGGAGGATGGCTACACCTTC. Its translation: CASSFRLTGEDGYTF.

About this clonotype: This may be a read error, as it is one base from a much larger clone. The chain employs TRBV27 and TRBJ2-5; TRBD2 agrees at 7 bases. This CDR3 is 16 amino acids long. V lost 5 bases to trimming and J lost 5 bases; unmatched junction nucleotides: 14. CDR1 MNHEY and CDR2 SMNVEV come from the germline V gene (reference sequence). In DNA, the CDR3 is TGTGCCAGCAGTCCGCTTGCGGCAGCGGGGCAGGAGACCCAGTACTTC. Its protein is CASSPLAAAGQETQYF.

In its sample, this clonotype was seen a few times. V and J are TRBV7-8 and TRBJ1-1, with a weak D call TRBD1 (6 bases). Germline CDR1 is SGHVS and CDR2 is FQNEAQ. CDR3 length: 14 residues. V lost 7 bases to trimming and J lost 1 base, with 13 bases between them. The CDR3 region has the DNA TGTGCCAGCACCGCGGGGACACAGAACACTGAAGCTTTCTTT. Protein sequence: CASTAGTQNTEAFF.

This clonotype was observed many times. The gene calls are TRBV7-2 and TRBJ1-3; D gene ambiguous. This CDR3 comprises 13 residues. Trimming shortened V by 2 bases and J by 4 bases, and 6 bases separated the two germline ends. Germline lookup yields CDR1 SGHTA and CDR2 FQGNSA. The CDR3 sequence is CASSLWLGNTIYF. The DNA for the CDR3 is TGTGCCAGCAGCTTATGGCTGGGAAACACCATATATTTT.

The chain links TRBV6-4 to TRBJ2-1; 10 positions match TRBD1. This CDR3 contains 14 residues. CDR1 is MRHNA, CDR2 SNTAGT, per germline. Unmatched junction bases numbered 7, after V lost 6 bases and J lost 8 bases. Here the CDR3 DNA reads TGTGCCAGCAGGCCGGGACAGGGGTTCGATGAGCAGTTCTTC. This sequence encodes CASRPGQGFDEQFF.

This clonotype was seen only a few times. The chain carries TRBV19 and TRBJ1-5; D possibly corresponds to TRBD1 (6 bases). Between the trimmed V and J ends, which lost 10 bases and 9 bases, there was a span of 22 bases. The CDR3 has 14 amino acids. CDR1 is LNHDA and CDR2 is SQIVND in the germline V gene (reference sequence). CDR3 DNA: TGTGCCACCGGCCCCGGGACAACCTCTGGGCCCCAGCATTTT. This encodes CATGPGTTSGPQHF.

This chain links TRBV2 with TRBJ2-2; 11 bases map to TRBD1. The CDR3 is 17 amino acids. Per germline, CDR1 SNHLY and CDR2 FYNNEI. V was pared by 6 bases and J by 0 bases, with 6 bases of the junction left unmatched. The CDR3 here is CASSTPGQGANTGELFF. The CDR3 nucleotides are TGTGCCAGCAGCACACCGGGACAGGGGGCGAACACCGGGGAGCTGTTTTTT.

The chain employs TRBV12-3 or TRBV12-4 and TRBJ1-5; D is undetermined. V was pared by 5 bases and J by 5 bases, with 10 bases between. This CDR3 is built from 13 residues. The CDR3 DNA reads TGTGCCAGCAGTCGATATACAGATCAGCCCCAGCATTTT. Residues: CASSRYTDQPQHF.

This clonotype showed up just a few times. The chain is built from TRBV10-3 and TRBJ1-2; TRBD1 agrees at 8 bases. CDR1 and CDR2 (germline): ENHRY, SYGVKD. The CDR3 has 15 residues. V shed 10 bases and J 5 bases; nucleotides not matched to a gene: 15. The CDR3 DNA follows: TGTGCCACCGGCCCCGCGACAGGGGAGAAGTATGGCTACACCTTC. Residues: CATGPATGEKYGYTF.

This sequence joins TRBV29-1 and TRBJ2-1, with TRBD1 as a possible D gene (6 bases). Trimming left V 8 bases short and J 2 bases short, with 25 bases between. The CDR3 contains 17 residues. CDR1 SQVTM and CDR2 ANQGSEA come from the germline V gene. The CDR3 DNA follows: TGCAGCCCCATGGGCTCCCTAGGGGACAAGGCCTACAATGAGCAGTTCTTC. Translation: CSPMGSLGDKAYNEQFF.

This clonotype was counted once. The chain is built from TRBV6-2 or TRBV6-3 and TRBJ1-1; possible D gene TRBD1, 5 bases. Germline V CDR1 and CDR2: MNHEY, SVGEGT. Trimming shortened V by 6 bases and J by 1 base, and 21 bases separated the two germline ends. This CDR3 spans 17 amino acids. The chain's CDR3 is CASSQGPLSPWNTEAFF. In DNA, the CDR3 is TGTGCCAGCAGCCAGGGACCGTTATCCCCCTGGAACACTGAAGCTTTCTTT.

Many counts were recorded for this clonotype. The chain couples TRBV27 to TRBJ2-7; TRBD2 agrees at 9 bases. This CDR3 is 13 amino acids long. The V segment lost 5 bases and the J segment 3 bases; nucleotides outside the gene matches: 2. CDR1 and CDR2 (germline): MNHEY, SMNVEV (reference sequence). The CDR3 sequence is CASSPAGGYEQYF. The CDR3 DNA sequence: TGTGCCAGCAGTCCAGCGGGGGGCTACGAGCAGTACTTC.